The clone carrying this T cell receptor (beta chain) was seen only once. In the original workflow: Estimated nucleated cell counts came from reference gene primer amplification. Clones were read by immunoSEQ multiplex PCR, and TCRdb kept only the in-frame ones, dropping some. D and trimming come from the DNA, and the V and J calls and clone size come from that table. The top ten clones hold around 4.3% of a sample with just over 300,000 clones, around 91% of them seen once. The source of the sample is a study of blood T cell repertoires in COVID-19. There are 16 residues in the CDR3. Germline V lookup: CDR1 MNHNS, CDR2 SASEGT. After removal of 2 bases from V and 4 bases from J, the junction contained 6 bases not matched to a gene.

The genes are TRBV6-1 and TRBJ2-1; 9 nucleotides line up with TRBD1. The source of this sequence is a woman in her late teens or twenties with acute COVID-19. The sample comprised PBMCs or T cells enriched from blood (not recorded which). The CDR3 here is CASSELGTGRYNEQFF. For the CDR3, the DNA is TGTGCCAGCAGTGAACTCGGGACAGGGAGATACAATGAGCAGTTCTTC.